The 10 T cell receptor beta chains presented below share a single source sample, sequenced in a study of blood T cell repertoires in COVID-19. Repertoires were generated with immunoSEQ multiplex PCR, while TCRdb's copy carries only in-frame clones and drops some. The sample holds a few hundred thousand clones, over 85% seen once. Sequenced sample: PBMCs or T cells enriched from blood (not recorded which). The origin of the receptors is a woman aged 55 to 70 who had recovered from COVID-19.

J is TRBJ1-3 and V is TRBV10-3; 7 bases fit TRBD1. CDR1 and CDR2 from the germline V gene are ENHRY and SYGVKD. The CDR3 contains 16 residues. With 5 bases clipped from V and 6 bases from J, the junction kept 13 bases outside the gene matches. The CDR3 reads CAISNSRQGLENTIYF. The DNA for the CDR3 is TGTGCCATCAGTAACTCCAGACAGGGCCTGGAAAACACCATATATTTT.

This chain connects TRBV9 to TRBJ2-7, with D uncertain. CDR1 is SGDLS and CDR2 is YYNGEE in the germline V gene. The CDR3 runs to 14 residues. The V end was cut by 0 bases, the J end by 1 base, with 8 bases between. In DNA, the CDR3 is TGTGCCAGCAGCGTAGATCCAGGATCCTACGAGCAGTACTTC. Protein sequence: CASSVDPGSYEQYF. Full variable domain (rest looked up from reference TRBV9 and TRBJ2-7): DSGVTQTPKHLITATGQRVTLRCSPRSGDLSVYWYQQSLDQGLQFLIQYYNGEERAKGNILERFSAQQFPDLHSELNLSSLELGDSALYFCASSVDPGSYEQYFGPGTRLTVT.

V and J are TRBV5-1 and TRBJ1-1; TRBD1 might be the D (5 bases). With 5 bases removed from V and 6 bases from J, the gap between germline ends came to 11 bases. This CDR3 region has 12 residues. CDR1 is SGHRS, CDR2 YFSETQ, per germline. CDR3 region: CASRKEGSEAFF. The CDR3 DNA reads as TGCGCCAGCAGGAAGGAGGGGTCTGAAGCTTTCTTT.

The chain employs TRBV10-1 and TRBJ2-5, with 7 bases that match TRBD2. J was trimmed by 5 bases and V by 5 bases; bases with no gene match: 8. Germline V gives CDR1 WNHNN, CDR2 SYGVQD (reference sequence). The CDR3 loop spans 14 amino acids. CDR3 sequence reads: CASSRAGLGETQYF. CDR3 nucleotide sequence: TGCGCCAGCAGTCGAGCGGGACTTGGGGAGACCCAGTACTTC.

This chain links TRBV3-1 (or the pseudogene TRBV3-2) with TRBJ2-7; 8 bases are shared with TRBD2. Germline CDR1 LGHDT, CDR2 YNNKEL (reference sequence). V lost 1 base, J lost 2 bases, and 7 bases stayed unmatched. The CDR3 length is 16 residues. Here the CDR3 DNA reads TGTGCCAGCAGCCAAGGGCGCGGGGGGTCCCCCTACGAGCAGTACTTC. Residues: CASSQGRGGSPYEQYF.

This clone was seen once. This CDR3 reads CASRIPRQGNTEAFF. CDR3 DNA sequence: TGTGCCAGCAGGATACCCAGACAGGGCAACACTGAAGCTTTCTTT. The chain uses TRBV28 and TRBJ1-1; 7 nucleotides match TRBD1. Trimming cost V 6 bases and J 2 bases; bases outside gene matches: 9. This CDR3 comprises 15 residues. The V gene's germline CDR1 is MDHEN and CDR2 SYDVKM.

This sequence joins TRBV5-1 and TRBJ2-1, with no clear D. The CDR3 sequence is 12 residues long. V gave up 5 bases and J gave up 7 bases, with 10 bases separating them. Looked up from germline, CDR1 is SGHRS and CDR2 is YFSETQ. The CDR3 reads CASSPLLNEQFF. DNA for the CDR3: TGCGCCAGCAGTCCCCTTTTGAATGAGCAGTTCTTC.

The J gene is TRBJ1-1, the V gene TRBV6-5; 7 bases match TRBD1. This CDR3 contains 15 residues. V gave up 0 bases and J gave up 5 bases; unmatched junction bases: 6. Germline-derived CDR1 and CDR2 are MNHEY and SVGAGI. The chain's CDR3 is CASSYSVRGETEAFF. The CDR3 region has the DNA TGTGCCAGCAGTTACTCTGTCAGGGGGGAAACTGAAGCTTTCTTT.

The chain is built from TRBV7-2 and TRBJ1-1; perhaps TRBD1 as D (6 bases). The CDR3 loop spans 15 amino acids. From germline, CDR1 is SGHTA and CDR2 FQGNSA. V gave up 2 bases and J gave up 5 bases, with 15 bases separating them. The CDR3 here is CASSLSAGEGTEAFF. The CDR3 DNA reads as TGTGCCAGCAGCTTATCCGCAGGGGAAGGGACTGAAGCTTTCTTT. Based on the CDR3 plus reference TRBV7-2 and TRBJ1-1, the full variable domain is GAGVSQSPSNKVTEKGKDVELRCDPISGHTALYWYRQSLGQGLEFLIYFQGNSAPDKSGLPSDRFSAERTGGSVSTLTIQRTQQEDSAVYLCASSLSAGEGTEAFFGQGTRLTVV.

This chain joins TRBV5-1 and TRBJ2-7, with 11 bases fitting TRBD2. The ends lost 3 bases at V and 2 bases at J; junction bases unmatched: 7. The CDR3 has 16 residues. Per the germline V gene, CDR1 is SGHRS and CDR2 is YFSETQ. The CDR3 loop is CASSWATSGVPYEQYF. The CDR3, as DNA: TGCGCCAGCAGCTGGGCGACTAGCGGGGTTCCCTACGAGCAGTACTTC. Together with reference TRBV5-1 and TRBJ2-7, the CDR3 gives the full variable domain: KAGVTQTPRYLIKTRGQQVTLSCSPISGHRSVSWYQQTPGQGLQFLFEYFSETQRNKGNFPGRFSGRQFSNSRSEMNVSTLELGDSALYLCASSWATSGVPYEQYFGPGTRLTVT.